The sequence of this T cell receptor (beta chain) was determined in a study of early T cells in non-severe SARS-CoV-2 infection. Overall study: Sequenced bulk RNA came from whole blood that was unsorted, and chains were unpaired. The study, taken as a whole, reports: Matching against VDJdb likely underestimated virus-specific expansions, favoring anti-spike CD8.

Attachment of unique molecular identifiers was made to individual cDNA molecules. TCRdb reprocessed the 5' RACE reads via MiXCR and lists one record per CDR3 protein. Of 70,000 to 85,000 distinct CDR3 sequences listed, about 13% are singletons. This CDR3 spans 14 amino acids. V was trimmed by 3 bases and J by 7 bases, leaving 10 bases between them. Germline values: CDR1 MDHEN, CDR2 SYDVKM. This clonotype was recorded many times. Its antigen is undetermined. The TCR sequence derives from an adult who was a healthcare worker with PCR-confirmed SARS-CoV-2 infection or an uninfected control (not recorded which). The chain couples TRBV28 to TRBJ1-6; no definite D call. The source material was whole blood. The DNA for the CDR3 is TGTGCCAGCAGTTTTAGACGGGGAAATTCACCCCTCCACTTT. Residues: CASSFRRGNSPLHF. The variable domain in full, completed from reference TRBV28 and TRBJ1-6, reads DVKVTQSSRYLVKRTGEKVFLECVQDMDHENMFWYRQDPGLGLRLIYFSYDVKMKEKGDIPEGYSVSREKKERFSLILESASTNQTSMYLCASSFRRGNSPLHFGNGTRLTVT.